This T cell receptor (beta chain) derives from a study of blood T cell repertoires in COVID-19. Enrolled through a virtual design, the participants were between roughly 18 and 100 years of age and came from about two dozen US areas. Participant reports of clinical history set cohort assignment. Trimming stripped 9 bases from V and 4 bases from J, with 13 bases between. The germline V gene has CDR1 SNHLY and CDR2 FYNNEI. There are 13 residues in the CDR3. Methods used by the authors: Reference gene primer amplification yielded estimated nucleated cell counts. TCRdb keeps only in-frame clones here, not all; method: immunoSEQ multiplex PCR. For V, J and clone size, that table is used; D and trimming come from the DNA. The sample yields under 200,000 clones, around 86% seen once.

The chain employs TRBV2 and TRBJ1-5, with a possible D match to TRBD1 (6 bases). Sequenced input: PBMCs or T cells enriched from blood (not recorded which). The TCR was taken from a man aged 40-49 years with acute COVID-19. CDR3 region: CASQTGINQPQHF. The CDR3 DNA reads TGTGCCAGTCAAACAGGGATTAATCAGCCCCAGCATTTT.